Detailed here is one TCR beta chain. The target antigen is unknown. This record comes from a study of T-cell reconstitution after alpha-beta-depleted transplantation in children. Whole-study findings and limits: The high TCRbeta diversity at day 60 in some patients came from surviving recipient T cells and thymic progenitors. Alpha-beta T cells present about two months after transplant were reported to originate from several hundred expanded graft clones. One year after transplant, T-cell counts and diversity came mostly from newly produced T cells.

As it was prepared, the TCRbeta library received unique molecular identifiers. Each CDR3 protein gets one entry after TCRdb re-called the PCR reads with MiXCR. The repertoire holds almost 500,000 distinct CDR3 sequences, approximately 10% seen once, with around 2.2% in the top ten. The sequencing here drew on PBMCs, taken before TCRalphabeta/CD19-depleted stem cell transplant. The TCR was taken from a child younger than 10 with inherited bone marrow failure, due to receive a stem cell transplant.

This chain's CDR3 is CSVEVRQINYGYTF. The DNA for the CDR3 is TGCAGCGTTGAGGTCCGACAGATTAACTATGGCTACACCTTC. The rearrangement joins TRBV29-1 to TRBJ1-2, with a tentative D call TRBD1 (5 bases). Trimming left V 3 bases short and J 1 base short, with 12 bases between. The germline CDR1 and CDR2 sequences are SQVTM and ANQGSEA. CDR3 length equals 14 residues.